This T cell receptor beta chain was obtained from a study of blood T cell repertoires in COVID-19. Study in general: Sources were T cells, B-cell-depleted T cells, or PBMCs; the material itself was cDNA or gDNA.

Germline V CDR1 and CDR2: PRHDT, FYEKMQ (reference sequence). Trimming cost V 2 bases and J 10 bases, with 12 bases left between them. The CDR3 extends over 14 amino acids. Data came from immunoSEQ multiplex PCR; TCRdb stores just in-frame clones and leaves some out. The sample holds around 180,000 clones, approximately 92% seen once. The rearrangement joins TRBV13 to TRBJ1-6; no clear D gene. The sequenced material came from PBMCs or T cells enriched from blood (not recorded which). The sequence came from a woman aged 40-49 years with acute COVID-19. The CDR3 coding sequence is TGTGCCAGCAGCTTATCAGCGGGAGTATCACCCCTCCACTTT. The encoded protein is CASSLSAGVSPLHF.